This is a list of T cell receptor beta chains from one sample in a study of coeliac disease. Data came from immunoSEQ multiplex PCR; TCRdb stores just in-frame clones and leaves some out. This sample has thousands of clones, with approximately 72% found just once. The sequencing sample was made of intraepithelial lymphocytes from the gut. These receptors all stem from a woman aged 55-69 years with active celiac disease. Both conserved end residues are part of each CDR3. A D gene is named only where the DNA matches it firmly. Clone sizes are given selectively: once, few, many, or a class where the clone is expanded.

NA,medium-sized,TRBJ1-3,TRBV5-1,TGCGCCAGCAGAAGGTGGGGGCTACCTGGAAACACCATATATTTT,CASRRWGLPGNTIYF
TRBD2,NA,TRBJ2-7,TRBV9,TGTGCCAGCAGCGTAGGGCTAGCGGCCCTCTACGAGCAGTACTTC,CASSVGLAALYEQYF
TRBD2,NA,TRBJ2-7,TRBV5-4,TGTGCCAGCAGCCGAGTTTCGGGACTAGCGGGATCCTACGAGCAGTACTTC,CASSRVSGLAGSYEQYF
NA,NA,TRBJ1-1,TRBV9,TGTGCCAGCAGCGTCAACCTACACACTGAAGCTTTCTTT,CASSVNLHTEAFF
NA,NA,TRBJ1-4,TRBV5-4,TGTGCCAGCAGCTTGGGTGGGGGCCGACTTAATGAAAAACTGTTTTTT,CASSLGGGRLNEKLFF
NA,few,TRBJ2-3,TRBV29-1,TGCAGCGCAACCTCGGGGGTCCTAGGTAGCACAGATACGCAGTATTTT,CSATSGVLGSTDTQYF
TRBD1,NA,TRBJ1-2,TRBV19,TGTGCCAGTAGTCCAGGGGGTCTCTATGGCTACACCTTC,CASSPGGLYGYTF
TRBD1,NA,TRBJ2-2,TRBV2,TGTGCCAGCGCCAGGGGGAGCGTGAACACCGGGGAGCTGTTTTTT,CASARGSVNTGELFF
TRBD2,NA,TRBJ2-2,TRBV19,TGTGCCAGTCGACTAGCGGGGCGAACCGGGGAGCTGTTTTTT,CASRLAGRTGELFF
NA,NA,TRBJ2-7,TRBV10-3,TGTGCCATTAATCCCGGGACAAACGAGCAGTACTTC,CAINPGTNEQYF
NA,NA,TRBJ2-3,TRBV19,TGTGCCAGTAGTCCTCCAGGCGCTCTAACAGATACGCAGTATTTT,CASSPPGALTDTQYF
NA,NA,TRBJ1-2,TRBV18,TGTGCCAGCTCACCTACTGCGGCGCGGGGCTATGGCTACACCTTC,CASSPTAARGYGYTF
NA,few,TRBJ1-1,TRBV7-2,TGTGCCAGCAGCTTTAATAGAGGCACTGAAGCTTTCTTT,CASSFNRGTEAFF
TRBD2,NA,TRBJ2-1,TRBV19,TGTGCCAGTAGTCGGACTAGCGGGAGTGAATACAATGAGCAGTTCTTC,CASSRTSGSEYNEQFF
NA,few,TRBJ1-4,TRBV9,TGTGCCAGCAGCTCGGGAAGTGCAACTAATGAAAAACTGTTTTTT,CASSSGSATNEKLFF
NA,NA,TRBJ1-3,TRBV4-1,TGCGCCAGCAGCCCTCGGGGGGGAGGAAACACCATATATTTT,CASSPRGGGNTIYF
NA,NA,TRBJ2-7,TRBV5-4,TGTGCCAGCAGCTTGGCGGGCAGGGGTGCAACGGAGTACTTC,CASSLAGRGATEYF
NA,few,TRBJ1-1,TRBV6-1,TGTGCCAGCGAGGGGAACACTGAAGCTTTCTTT,CASEGNTEAFF
NA,large,TRBJ1-1,TRBV7-3,TGTGCCAGCAGCTTAACGATCACGACAACGGAGAACACTGAAGCTTTCTTT,CASSLTITTTENTEAFF
TRBD2,NA,TRBJ2-1,TRBV27,TGTGCCAGCAGTTGGGGGATAGCGGGAGTCGAGCAGTTCTTC,CASSWGIAGVEQFF
NA,few,TRBJ2-7,TRBV4-1,TGCGCCAGCAGCCAAGACCGGGGGGCGTACGAGCAGTACTTC,CASSQDRGAYEQYF
TRBD1,NA,TRBJ1-1,TRBV15,TGTGCCACCAGCAGAGTCAGGGGGCTTTACCTGAACACTGAAGCTTTCTTT,CATSRVRGLYLNTEAFF
NA,NA,TRBJ2-1,TRBV9,TGTGCCAGCAGCCCGGAGGACGGTGCCGGCTCCTACAATGAGCAGTTCTTC,CASSPEDGAGSYNEQFF
TRBD1,few,TRBJ2-5,TRBV9,TGTGCCAGCAGCGTCGCGGCAGGGGGCGTACAAGAGACCCAGTACTTC,CASSVAAGGVQETQYF
NA,few,TRBJ2-1,TRBV6-5,TGTGCCAGCAGCCTTGGGGAGAATGAGCAGTTCTTC,CASSLGENEQFF
TRBD2,NA,TRBJ2-3,TRBV4-2,TGTGCCAGCAGCCAATCTACTAGCGGGGGGGCCAGTTATAACACAGATACGCAGTATTTT,CASSQSTSGGASYNTDTQYF
NA,NA,TRBJ1-3,TRBV30,TGTGCCTGGAGTGTACAGGGAACCCGAAACACCATATATTTT,CAWSVQGTRNTIYF
NA,NA,TRBJ1-1,TRBV7-9,TGTGCCAGCAGCTTACGTCCGGGGTTTTGGTACACTGAAGCTTTCTTT,CASSLRPGFWYTEAFF
NA,NA,TRBJ2-7,TRBV7-2,TGTGCCAGCAGCTTGGACTTCTCCTACGAGCAGTACTTC,CASSLDFSYEQYF
NA,NA,TRBJ1-5,TRBV18,TGTGCCAGCTCGGAGACGCACAATCAGCCCCAGCATTTT,CASSETHNQPQHF
NA,few,TRBJ2-1,TRBV4-2,TGTGCCAGCAGCCAAGAAGACCTAGATCTGGGACTCTCCAATGAGCAGTTCTTC,CASSQEDLDLGLSNEQFF
TRBD1,NA,TRBJ2-5,TRBV19,TGTGCCAGTAGTATAAGGGGACAGGGTAAAGAGACCCAGTACTTC,CASSIRGQGKETQYF
NA,NA,TRBJ2-2,TRBV5-1,TGCGCCAGCAATGGACAGTGGGCCGGGGAGCTGTTTTTT,CASNGQWAGELFF
NA,few,TRBJ2-1,TRBV2,TGTGCCAGCAGTGCATCCGGGATGAAAACGATCAATGAGCAGTTCTTC,CASSASGMKTINEQFF
NA,once,TRBJ1-5,TRBV30,TGTGCCTGGAGTCCGCGGGAGGGGGGGGAGTTCCAGCATTTT,CAWSPREGGEFQHF
NA,NA,TRBJ1-2,TRBV4-3,TGCGCCAGCAGCCAACAGGGATGTGGCTACACCTTC,CASSQQGCGYTF
NA,NA,TRBJ2-7,TRBV27,TGTGCCAGCAGTTTGCTACAGGGCGCCGAGCAGTACTTC,CASSLLQGAEQYF
TRBD1,NA,TRBJ1-1,TRBV7-6,TGTGCCAGCAGCTCCCAGGGGGTCAGCGAAGCTTTCTTT,CASSSQGVSEAFF
TRBD2,NA,TRBJ2-1,TRBV11-2,TGTGCCAGCAGCTCGCGGACTAGCGGGGGGAACAATGAGCAGTTCTTC,CASSSRTSGGNNEQFF
TRBD1,few,TRBJ1-1,TRBV9,TGTGCCAGCAGCACCAACAGGGGTATGGACACTGAAGCTTTCTTT,CASSTNRGMDTEAFF
NA,NA,TRBJ1-5,TRBV6-6,TGTGCCAACGGACACCGGGGGCAGCCCCAGCATTTT,CANGHRGQPQHF
TRBD2,once,TRBJ2-1,TRBV7-9,TGTGCCAGCAGCTTAGAAGGGGCGGGAGGGCCTCGCGGTGAGCAGTTCTTC,CASSLEGAGGPRGEQFF
NA,NA,TRBJ1-1,TRBV9,TGTGCCAGCAGCGTAGTGGGGGGTTTGAACACTGAAGCTTTCTTT,CASSVVGGLNTEAFF
TRBD2,NA,TRBJ2-7,TRBV28,TGTGCCAGCAGCCCTGGGGGGGTGGGCTACGAGCAGTACTTC,CASSPGGVGYEQYF
TRBD2,NA,TRBJ2-7,TRBV5-4,TGTGCCAGCAGCCGGGGGGGCAGGGAGGGCGAGCAGTACTTC,CASSRGGREGEQYF
TRBD1,NA,TRBJ1-2,TRBV10-3,TGTGCCATCAGAAGGGGACAGGGGAGCAACTATGGCTACACCTTC,CAIRRGQGSNYGYTF
NA,NA,TRBJ1-5,TRBV2,TGTGCCAGCAGTGATGGGGGGATTCTGGAGCCCCAGCATTTT,CASSDGGILEPQHF
NA,few,TRBJ1-3,TRBV27,TGTGCCAGCACCTGCCTAAGAAACTCTGGAAACACCATATATTTT,CASTCLRNSGNTIYF
TRBD1,NA,TRBJ1-3,TRBV7-2,TGTGCCAGCAGCCCAAAAGGACAGGCCGGGACCAACACCATATATTTT,CASSPKGQAGTNTIYF
TRBD2,NA,TRBJ2-5,TRBV5-4,TGTGCCAGCAGCTATAGCGGGGAAGAGACCCAGTACTTC,CASSYSGEETQYF
TRBD2,few,TRBJ2-1,TRBV10-2,TGCGCCACCTCACTCCCGACTAGCGGGAGGGGGGATGAGCAGTTCTTC,CATSLPTSGRGDEQFF
TRBD1,NA,TRBJ2-7,TRBV4-1,TGCGCCAGCAGACGAGAATGGGGACAGGGGGCGGGGGAGCAGTACTTC,CASRREWGQGAGEQYF